What follows are 15 T cell receptor beta chains derived from one specimen sequenced in a study of blood T cell repertoires in COVID-19. TCRdb keeps only in-frame clones here, not all; method: immunoSEQ multiplex PCR. Of some 300,000 clones listed, 88% are singletons. Sequenced: PBMCs or T cells enriched from blood (not recorded which). These receptors all come from a woman aged 60-75 years in a cohort exposed to, infected with or recovered from COVID-19 (not recorded which).

The rearrangement uses TRBV3-1 (or the pseudogene TRBV3-2) and TRBJ1-1, with TRBD1 identical over 10 bases. V trimming: 4 bases; J trimming: 5 bases; junction bases outside the gene matches: 10. The CDR3 is 16 amino acids. Germline CDR1 LGHDT, CDR2 YNNKEL (reference sequence). Here the CDR3 reads CASSPGQGRVGTEAFF. CDR3 nucleotides: TGTGCCAGCAGCCCGGGACAGGGGAGGGTAGGGACTGAAGCTTTCTTT.

The chain carries TRBV30 and TRBJ1-2, with 9 bases aligning to TRBD1. This CDR3 region has 17 residues. Per germline, CDR1 GTSNPN and CDR2 SVGIG (reference sequence). V lost 3 bases to trimming and J lost 3 bases; unmatched junction nucleotides: 14. CDR3 loop: CAWRELSPRTGDYGYTF. The CDR3 DNA is TGTGCCTGGAGGGAATTAAGCCCCCGGACAGGGGACTATGGCTACACCTTC.

The rearrangement links TRBV20-1 to TRBJ2-3; D is undetermined. Germline V gene data show CDR1 as DFQATT and CDR2 as SNEGSKA (reference sequence). V lost 3 bases, J lost 1 base, and 5 bases lay in between. The CDR3 consists of 12 residues. CDR3 residues: CSASAGTDTQYF. The CDR3 DNA is TGCAGTGCTAGTGCTGGCACAGATACGCAGTATTTT.

V is TRBV6-4 and J is TRBJ2-2; TRBD1 matches 8 bases. The trim removed 2 bases at V and 1 base at J, leaving 0 bases unmatched. The CDR3 spans 15 residues. CDR1 is MRHNA and CDR2 is SNTAGT in the germline V gene. The CDR3 spells CASSDGQGNTGELFF. DNA of the CDR3: TGTGCCAGCAGTGACGGACAGGGGAACACCGGGGAGCTGTTTTTT.

The chain has TRBV9 and TRBJ1-2; D uncertain. Looked up from germline, CDR1 is SGDLS and CDR2 is YYNGEE. Trimming took off 0 bases at V and 4 bases at J, with 10 bases between the two ends. There are 14 residues in the CDR3. The DNA for the CDR3 is TGTGCCAGCAGCGTAGGGGCCGTGGGCTATGGCTACACCTTC. Amino acids: CASSVGAVGYGYTF.

This clone was counted ten times or more. This sequence joins TRBV10-2 and TRBJ2-3, with 8 bases matching TRBD2. The CDR3 contains 15 residues. V was clipped by 9 bases and J by 3 bases; unmatched bases: 11. From germline, CDR1 is WSHSY and CDR2 SAAADI. The CDR3 nucleotides read TGCGCCAGTAAAAAGCGGGAGCTGGGGACAGATACGCAGTATTTT. It codes for CASKKRELGTDTQYF.

This clone was observed a few times. The V call is TRBV11-3, the J call TRBJ2-7, with TRBD2 identical over 8 bases. Trimming at V came to 1 base and at J to 7 bases, leaving 3 bases not matched to a gene. Germline V CDR1 and CDR2: SGHNT, YENEEA. This CDR3 has 13 residues. This CDR3 reads CASSLGGGTEQYF. The CDR3 DNA is TGTGCCAGCAGCTTAGGCGGGGGGACAGAGCAGTACTTC.

The chain combines TRBV28 with TRBJ2-7, with D perhaps TRBD1 (5 bases). The germline CDR1 and CDR2 sequences are MDHEN and SYDVKM. V was clipped by 8 bases and J by 8 bases, with 19 bases between them. The CDR3 length is 13 residues. DNA for the CDR3: TGTGCCAGCGTTGATGGCAGGGAAGTTCAGCAGTACTTC. Translating gives CASVDGREVQQYF.

The chain joins TRBV5-8 to TRBJ2-7, with TRBD1 matching 7 bases. CDR1 SGHTS and CDR2 YDEGEE come from the germline V gene. This CDR3 spans 14 amino acids. Trimming cost V 4 bases and J 4 bases; bases outside gene matches: 8. The DNA of the CDR3 is TGTGCCAGCAGCATGAGGACAGGCGTGTACGAGCAGTACTTC. Amino acid sequence: CASSMRTGVYEQYF.

This clone was picked up one time. J is TRBJ2-3 and V is TRBV7-2; D not resolved. V was trimmed by 2 bases and J by 8 bases, leaving 14 bases between them. CDR3 size: 14 residues. Germline CDR1 reads SGHTA; CDR2 reads FQGNSA. The CDR3 is CASSLMEFGTTQYF. The CDR3 bases are TGTGCCAGCAGCTTAATGGAGTTTGGTACTACGCAGTATTTT.

A remark on this clone: At the DNA level, this CDR3 is encoded by other sequences in the same sample as well. The rearrangement links TRBV3-1 (or the pseudogene TRBV3-2) to TRBJ1-3; D gene uncertain. This CDR3 is built from 14 residues. Trimming removed 3 bases at V and 0 bases at J, with 6 bases between. The germline V gene encodes CDR1 LGHDT and CDR2 YNNKEL (reference sequence). As DNA, the CDR3 is TGTGCCAGCAGCCAGGGGAGCTCTGGAAACACCATATATTTT. Residues: CASSQGSSGNTIYF.

The chain employs TRBV6-1 and TRBJ1-3; 9 nucleotides agree with TRBD1. Germline V gene data show CDR1 as MNHNS and CDR2 as SASEGT. Trimming removed 4 bases from V and 0 bases from J; junction bases left unmatched: 7. The CDR3 is 17 residues long. Here the CDR3 reads CASSARDRDYSGNTIYF. The CDR3 bases are TGTGCCAGCAGTGCCCGGGACAGGGACTACTCTGGAAACACCATATATTTT.

About this clone: The same CDR3 is also encoded by other DNA sequences in this sample. The chain links TRBV9 to TRBJ2-7; D ambiguous. The CDR3 runs 15 residues. The V gene lost 0 bases and the J gene lost 3 bases, with 13 bases spanning the gap. Per the germline V gene, CDR1 is SGDLS and CDR2 is YYNGEE. The CDR3 region is CASSVAFGASYEQYF. The CDR3 nucleotides read TGTGCCAGCAGCGTAGCTTTTGGAGCTAGCTACGAGCAGTACTTC.

The J gene is TRBJ2-5, the V gene TRBV28; no clear D. The CDR3 is 15 amino acids. V was trimmed by 5 bases and J by 2 bases, leaving 15 bases between them. Germline CDR1 reads MDHEN; CDR2 reads SYDVKM. The DNA of the CDR3 is TGTGCCAGCAGTACACCCCAGGTGATTCAAGAGACCCAGTACTTC. Amino acid sequence: CASSTPQVIQETQYF. Filled out from reference TRBV28 and TRBJ2-5, the complete variable domain reads DVKVTQSSRYLVKRTGEKVFLECVQDMDHENMFWYRQDPGLGLRLIYFSYDVKMKEKGDIPEGYSVSREKKERFSLILESASTNQTSMYLCASSTPQVIQETQYFGPGTRLLVL.

The chain combines TRBV5-6 with TRBJ2-7; 10 bases fit TRBD2. CDR3 length equals 14 residues. Trimming at V came to 3 bases and at J to 2 bases, leaving 2 bases not matched to a gene. The germline V gene encodes CDR1 SGHDT and CDR2 YYEEEE. The CDR3 DNA is TGTGCCAGCAGCTGGACTAGCGGAGCCTACGAGCAGTACTTC. Its protein is CASSWTSGAYEQYF.